The rows below give T cell receptor beta chains drawn from one sample of a study of blood T cells in healthy people across ages. MiXCR, applied by TCRdb to the 5' RACE reads, yields one record per CDR3 protein. The repertoire consists of about 1.8 million distinct CDR3 sequences, with around half occurring once and the leading ten covering less than 2.5%. The sequenced sample was blood. The receptors shown here come from a woman aged 40-49 years in good health. The CDR3 runs from the conserved cysteine through the conserved F or W. D genes are given only for firm matches. Where a row states a size, it is once, few, many or the class of an expanded clone; other rows omit it.

>TRBJ2-1|TRBD1|once|TRBV7-9
CASSSGQGRFNEQFF
TGTGCCAGCAGCTCGGGACAGGGACGATTCAATGAGCAGTTCTTC
>TRBJ1-1|.|many|TRBV7-2
CASSLARNTEAFF
TGTGCCAGCAGCTTAGCCAGGAACACTGAAGCTTTCTTT
>TRBJ1-5|TRBD1|once|TRBV7-9
CASSLVQGPGVNQPQHF
TGTGCCAGCAGCTTAGTACAGGGGCCCGGGGTAAATCAGCCCCAGCATTTT
>TRBJ2-7|TRBD1|.|TRBV24-1
CATSDLSGTGSYEQYF
TGTGCCACCAGTGATTTGTCCGGGACAGGATCCTACGAGCAGTACTTC
>TRBJ2-1|.|few|TRBV7-2
CASSFSLPSYNEQFF
TGTGCCAGCAGCTTTAGTCTACCCTCCTACAATGAGCAGTTCTTC
>TRBJ2-5|.|.|TRBV3-1
CASSLQGIQSGRAGETQYF
TGTGCCAGCAGCCTACAAGGGATTCAGTCCGGCCGGGCGGGGGAGACCCAGTACTTC
>TRBJ2-1|.|.|TRBV4-1
CASSPGPLSDEQFF
TGCGCCAGCAGCCCGGGACCGTTGTCGGATGAGCAGTTCTTC
>TRBJ1-2|.|few|TRBV24-1
CATSDLTGYGGYTF
TGTGCCACCAGTGATTTGACCGGGTATGGTGGCTACACCTTC
>TRBJ2-6|.|few|TRBV6-2/TRBV6-3
CASRTGTMRSGANVLTF
TGTGCCAGCAGAACCGGGACAATGCGTTCTGGGGCCAACGTCCTGACTTTC
>TRBJ2-5|TRBD1|.|TRBV2
CASTWTGKYEYF
TGTGCCAGCACCTGGACAGGGAAGTATGAGTACTTC
>TRBJ2-5|TRBD1|.|TRBV29-1
CSLPGGQGKTQYF
TGCAGCCTCCCCGGAGGACAGGGAAAGACCCAGTACTTC
>TRBJ2-3|.|.|TRBV27
CASSLTRSSTDTQYF
TGTGCCAGCAGTCTCACCCGTTCTAGCACAGATACGCAGTATTTT
>TRBJ2-5|TRBD1|.|TRBV5-6
CASSLEGQVQETQYF
TGTGCCAGCAGCTTGGAGGGACAGGTCCAAGAGACCCAGTACTTC
>TRBJ2-5|.|few|TRBV2
CASSVFRGSQYF
TGTGCCAGCAGTGTGTTTCGGGGCAGCCAGTACTTC
>TRBJ2-3|.|.|TRBV5-4
CASSFISLPSTDTQYF
TGTGCCAGCAGCTTTATTTCCCTACCTAGCACAGATACGCAGTATTTT
>TRBJ1-5|.|.|TRBV2
CASSARSVSNQPQHF
TGTGCCAGCAGCGCTCGGAGTGTCAGCAATCAGCCCCAGCATTTT
>TRBJ2-7|.|many|TRBV5-1
CASSADRAEQYF
TGCGCCAGCAGCGCGGACAGAGCCGAGCAGTACTTC
>TRBJ1-5|.|.|TRBV10-3
CAISGRDSNQPQHF
TGTGCCATCAGCGGGAGGGACAGCAATCAGCCCCAGCATTTT
>TRBJ1-6|TRBD1|.|TRBV13
CASSPRPLQGSSYNSPLHF
TGTGCCAGCAGCCCGAGACCCCTACAGGGGAGCTCCTATAATTCACCCCTCCACTTT
>TRBJ2-1|.|.|TRBV12-5
CASGLVHPVDRPNEQFF
TGTGCTAGTGGTTTGGTTCATCCCGTAGACAGACCCAATGAGCAGTTCTTC
>TRBJ1-2|.|once|TRBV5-1
CASQAPGGGGYTF
TGCGCCAGCCAAGCCCCCGGGGGCGGCGGCTACACCTTC
>TRBJ2-3|.|few|TRBV4-3
CASSQDQRNTQYF
TGCGCCAGCAGCCAAGATCAGAGGAATACGCAGTATTTT
>TRBJ2-3|TRBD2|.|TRBV20-1
CSARDAASGGGSTDTQYF
TGCAGTGCTAGAGATGCGGCTAGCGGGGGCGGTAGCACAGATACGCAGTATTTT
>TRBJ2-7|.|.|TRBV20-1
CSAPGPMGEQYF
TGCAGTGCTCCGGGGCCTATGGGCGAGCAGTACTTC
>TRBJ2-3|.|few|TRBV20-1
CSATGAEQYF
TGCAGTGCTACAGGGGCAGAGCAGTATTTT
>TRBJ1-3|TRBD1|.|TRBV6-6
CASSFGQGVNTIYF
TGTGCCAGCAGTTTTGGACAGGGAGTAAACACCATATATTTT
>TRBJ2-1|TRBD2|few|TRBV28
CASSLTQRGGYNEQFF
TGTGCCAGCAGTTTAACCCAGCGGGGGGGCTACAATGAGCAGTTCTTC
>TRBJ2-7|TRBD1|few|TRBV6-2/TRBV6-3
CASSYRGQGDEQYF
TGTGCCAGCAGTTACCGCGGACAGGGTGACGAGCAGTACTTC
>TRBJ1-6|.|.|TRBV6-2/TRBV6-3
CASSYSRAGRSSYNSPLHF
TGTGCCAGCAGTTACTCGAGGGCTGGGAGAAGCTCCTATAATTCACCCCTCCACTTT
>TRBJ2-7|.|.|TRBV7-2
CASSLAQGMHEQYF
TGTGCCAGCAGCTTAGCGCAGGGTATGCACGAGCAGTACTTC
>TRBJ2-4|.|.|TRBV4-1
CASSQVGAGAKNIQYF
TGCGCCAGCAGCCAAGTTGGGGCTGGCGCCAAAAACATTCAGTACTTC
>TRBJ1-4|.|.|TRBV20-1
CSASPSAGTFEKLFF
TGCAGTGCTTCTCCTTCGGCAGGAACTTTCGAAAAACTGTTTTTT
>TRBJ1-2|.|.|TRBV20-1
CSATVRVRYGYTF
TGCAGTGCTACGGTTCGGGTTCGGTATGGCTACACCTTC
>TRBJ2-7|TRBD1|once|TRBV6-1
CASSEVDRGPNYEQYF
TGTGCCAGCAGTGAAGTGGACAGGGGGCCCAACTACGAGCAGTACTTC
>TRBJ2-1|.|.|TRBV20-1
CSARGTLGAYNEQFF
TGCAGTGCTAGGGGGACACTGGGGGCCTACAATGAGCAGTTCTTC
>TRBJ2-3|TRBD2|.|TRBV6-6
CASSYGLAGNTDTQYF
TGTGCCAGCAGTTACGGGCTAGCGGGGAACACAGATACGCAGTATTTT
>TRBJ1-5|TRBD1|few|TRBV29-1
CSVVPQGQGNQPQHF
TGCAGCGTCGTACCCCAGGGACAGGGAAATCAGCCCCAGCATTTT
>TRBJ1-2|TRBD1|few|TRBV25-1
CASSAKGTVRGYTF
TGTGCCAGCAGTGCGAAAGGGACAGTCCGTGGCTACACCTTC
>TRBJ2-1|.|.|TRBV11-3
CASSMTINEQFF
TGTGCCAGCAGCATGACTATTAATGAGCAGTTCTTC
>TRBJ2-7|.|few|TRBV20-1
CSAKGRTSYEQYF
TGCAGTGCTAAAGGACGTACGTCCTACGAGCAGTACTTC
>TRBJ2-3|.|.|TRBV15
CATQGGALRDTQYF
TGTGCCACCCAAGGTGGGGCCCTCAGGGATACGCAGTATTTT
>TRBJ2-7|.|.|TRBV7-9
CASSFAEGTYEQYF
TGTGCCAGCAGCTTTGCAGAGGGAACCTACGAGCAGTACTTC
>TRBJ2-3|TRBD2|.|TRBV20-1
CSARTSLDTQYF
TGCAGTGCTAGGACTAGCCTGGATACGCAGTATTTT
>TRBJ2-5|.|.|TRBV20-1
CTAGAGGTQYF
TGCACTGCGGGGGCCGGGGGGACCCAGTACTTC
>TRBJ1-2|.|.|TRBV7-9
CASSFSSEALLANYGYTF
TGTGCCAGCAGCTTCAGCTCGGAGGCCCTCCTGGCTAACTATGGCTACACCTTC